The present entry profiles one T cell receptor (beta chain) with its context. This specimen comes from a study of shared clonotypes between healthy human individuals. Nashville, Tennessee was home to all donors, each a Caucasian adult. Method: immunoSEQ multiplex PCR; TCRdb's copy keeps in-frame clones and lacks some. The profile shows approximately 530,000 clones, almost 97% of them singletons. The CDR3 is 13 residues long. Germline CDR1 and CDR2: MNHNS and SASEGT. Trimming took 6 bases from V and 4 from J; bases not matched to a gene: 2. The TCR comes from a woman aged 30 to 39 in good health. Sequenced sample: naive CD4+ T cells sorted from blood. The subset denotes: CD45RA+ positively selected. The chain is built from TRBV6-1 and TRBJ1-5, with 8 bases matching TRBD1. The CDR3 DNA is TGTGCCAGCAGAGACAGGGGTAATCAGCCCCAGCATTTT. Protein: CASRDRGNQPQHF.